The 25 T cell receptor beta chains below were found in one sample sequenced in a study of cytomegalovirus exposure and HLA in healthy donors. With 60 Vbeta and 13 Jbeta primers, the PCR was carried out. The data were produced by immunoSEQ multiplex PCR, yet TCRdb's version contains in-frame clones alone and is incomplete. This sample yields fewer than 250,000 clones, of which around 83% are seen a single time; 9.5% to 13% belongs to the top ten. Sequencing input: PBMCs. The receptors stem from a woman in her fifties or sixties in good health and CMV-seropositive.

CDR3 in amino acids: CASTRDSQETQYF. CDR3 DNA: TGCGCCAGCACTCGGGACAGCCAAGAGACCCAGTACTTC. The rearrangement links TRBV23-1 to TRBJ2-5; 7 bases agree with TRBD1. TRBV23-1 is placed among ORFs of uncertain function. The CDR3 has 13 amino acids. V was pared by 7 bases and J by 1 base, with 3 bases of the junction left unmatched.

The rearrangement uses TRBV5-1 and TRBJ2-6; 15 nucleotides line up with TRBD2. Germline assignment: CDR1 SGHRS and CDR2 YFSETQ. The CDR3 is 18 amino acids. J was trimmed by 4 bases and V by 4 bases; bases with no gene match: 6. DNA of the CDR3: TGCGCCAGCAGCCTGGGACTAGCGGGGGGAGAGGGGGCCAACGTCCTGACTTTC. Amino acids: CASSLGLAGGEGANVLTF.

The chain links TRBV10-3 to TRBJ1-5, with 11 bases aligning to TRBD1. Germline-derived CDR1 and CDR2 are ENHRY and SYGVKD. V was pared by 7 bases and J by 4 bases, with 3 bases of the junction left unmatched. The CDR3 is 14 amino acids. The CDR3 DNA reads TGTGCCATCAAAGGGGACAGGGGGAATCAGCCCCAGCATTTT. This gives the protein CAIKGDRGNQPQHF.

This chain joins TRBV11-2 and TRBJ1-2; TRBD1 matches 9 bases. The CDR3 sequence is 14 residues long. The J segment lost 5 bases and the V segment lost 5 bases, leaving 6 bases of the junction unmatched. In germline, CDR1 is SGHAT, CDR2 FQNNGV. As DNA, the CDR3 is TGTGCCAGCAGCCTAGGGACAGGGAATTATGGCTACACCTTC. Its protein is CASSLGTGNYGYTF.

This clone was seen a few times. V is TRBV7-7 and J is TRBJ1-5; a weak D match, TRBD1 (6 bases). Germline CDR1 is SSHAT and CDR2 is FNYEAQ (reference sequence). Trimming pared 6 bases from V and 5 bases from J, leaving 17 bases between. The CDR3 sequence is 15 residues long. The CDR3 is CASRQTGVCHQPQHF. The CDR3 nucleotides are TGTGCCAGCAGACAGACAGGCGTGTGCCATCAGCCCCAGCATTTT.

This chain links TRBV5-1 with TRBJ1-5; 10 positions match TRBD1. Germline V gives CDR1 SGHRS, CDR2 YFSETQ. Trimming cost V 4 bases and J 6 bases; bases outside gene matches: 13. This CDR3 region has 17 residues. The CDR3 is CASSRTSGTGVPQPQHF. The CDR3 DNA reads TGCGCCAGCAGCCGAACGTCAGGGACAGGGGTTCCTCAGCCCCAGCATTTT.

V and J are TRBV4-1 and TRBJ2-6; no firm D call. CDR3 length equals 15 residues. Per germline, CDR1 MGHRA and CDR2 YSYEKL. Between the trimmed V and J ends, which lost 0 bases and 2 bases, there was a span of 5 bases. The CDR3 is CASSQDLPGANVLTF. The CDR3 coding sequence is TGCGCCAGCAGCCAAGATCTCCCTGGGGCCAACGTCCTGACTTTC.

This clone was detected a few times. The chain is built from TRBV29-1 and TRBJ2-1, with 9 bases lining up with TRBD1. With 7 bases clipped from V and 6 bases from J, the junction kept 4 bases outside the gene matches. The CDR3 extends over 12 amino acids. The germline gives CDR1 SQVTM, CDR2 ANQGSEA. CDR3 loop: CSAGTGTNEQFF. The DNA of the CDR3 is TGCAGCGCCGGGACAGGGACCAATGAGCAGTTCTTC.

The chain combines TRBV30 with TRBJ1-3; possibly TRBD1 for D (5 bases). V was shortened by 2 bases and J by 2 bases, with 13 bases between the two germline ends. The germline V gene encodes CDR1 GTSNPN and CDR2 SVGIG (reference sequence). This CDR3 has 15 residues. The CDR3 region is CAWSRLGATGNTIYF. The CDR3 bases are TGTGCCTGGAGTCGATTAGGGGCGACTGGAAACACCATATATTTT. Combining the CDR3 with reference TRBV30 and TRBJ1-3 gives the whole variable domain SQTIHQWPATLVQPVGSPLSLECTVEGTSNPNLYWYRQAAGRGLQLLFYSVGIGQISSEVPQNLSASRPQDRQFILSSKKLLLSDSGFYLCAWSRLGATGNTIYFGEGSWLTVV.

The V call is TRBV6-1, the J call TRBJ1-1; D not resolved. The CDR3 is made up of 11 amino acids. Germline V gene lookup returns CDR1 MNHNS and CDR2 SASEGT. Trimming removed 3 bases at V and 10 bases at J, with 9 bases between. As DNA, the CDR3 is TGTGCCAGCAGTGATATTTCGGTAGCTTTCTTT. Translation: CASSDISVAFF.

The sample holds one count of this clone. The rearrangement links TRBV30 to TRBJ1-4; 8 nucleotides align to TRBD1. V lost 5 bases, J lost 7 bases, and 3 bases stayed unmatched. Germline assignment: CDR1 GTSNPN and CDR2 SVGIG (reference sequence). The CDR3 runs to 12 residues. CDR3 coding DNA: TGTGCCTGGGGACAGGGCCTTGAAAAACTGTTTTTT. It codes for CAWGQGLEKLFF.

This clone occurred once. The chain employs TRBV18 and TRBJ2-1; 13 bases align to TRBD2. The CDR3 covers 18 residues. V lost 2 bases and J lost 4; bases outside the gene matches: 8. CDR1 is KGHSH, CDR2 LQKENI, per germline. The DNA of the CDR3 is TGTGCCAGCTCACCAGTAACACTAGCGGGGGGGTCGTACAATGAGCAGTTCTTC. Its translation: CASSPVTLAGGSYNEQFF.

On this clone: The sample has other DNA sequences that encode this CDR3 too. V is TRBV7-3 and J is TRBJ2-3; 9 bases align to TRBD1. V shed 2 bases and J 3 bases; nucleotides not matched to a gene: 3. CDR3 length equals 15 residues. CDR1 is SGHTA, CDR2 FQGTGA, per germline. The CDR3 coding sequence is TGTGCCAGCAGCTTATCCGGACAGGGGACAGATACGCAGTATTTT. Its translation: CASSLSGQGTDTQYF.

V is TRBV6-5 and J is TRBJ1-5; 7 nucleotides align to TRBD1. J was trimmed by 4 bases and V by 2 bases; bases with no gene match: 2. This CDR3 has 14 amino acids. Germline CDR1 and CDR2: MNHEY and SVGAGI. The CDR3 reads CASSYAGQNQPQHF. The DNA for the CDR3 is TGTGCCAGCAGTTACGCGGGACAGAATCAGCCCCAGCATTTT.

The gene calls are TRBV18 and TRBJ1-4; D is unresolved. The CDR3 totals 16 residues. The germline V and J ends were trimmed by 2 bases and 9 bases, with 19 bases remaining between them. Germline assignment: CDR1 KGHSH and CDR2 LQKENI. Here the CDR3 DNA reads TGTGCCAGCTCACCATTGGCACACGGAGGAGATCAAAAACTGTTTTTT. Its protein is CASSPLAHGGDQKLFF.

This rearrangement joins TRBV5-6 to TRBJ2-5, with D perhaps TRBD1 (6 bases). The CDR3 extends over 17 amino acids. V lost 0 bases and J lost 4, with 19 bases in between. Germline V gene sequence: CDR1 SGHDT, CDR2 YYEEEE. The DNA for the CDR3 is TGTGCCAGCAGCTTGGTAGGGCAGGGGAATTCGGGAGAGACCCAGTACTTC. It yields the protein CASSLVGQGNSGETQYF.

The gene calls are TRBV7-2 and TRBJ1-6; weak D call: TRBD1 (5 bases). V dropped 5 bases and J dropped 14 bases, with 22 bases sitting between them. This CDR3 has 15 amino acids. From germline, CDR1 is SGHTA and CDR2 FQGNSA. The CDR3 loop reads CASSLETDFGGALHF. For the CDR3, the DNA is TGTGCCAGCAGCCTAGAGACAGACTTCGGGGGGGCCCTCCACTTT.

V and J are TRBV9 and TRBJ1-2; D remains unclear. Per germline, CDR1 SGDLS and CDR2 YYNGEE. The length of the CDR3 is 15 residues. V gave up 4 bases and J gave up 2 bases, with 15 bases separating them. CDR3 in amino acids: CASSISSLGNYGYTF. In DNA form, the CDR3 reads TGTGCCAGCAGCATCTCCTCCCTCGGGAACTATGGCTACACCTTC.

This clone was picked up a small number of times. The chain recombines TRBV28 with TRBJ1-2; no firm D call. This CDR3 has 12 amino acids. Germline V gives CDR1 MDHEN, CDR2 SYDVKM. Trimming cost V 4 bases and J 5 bases, with 8 bases left between them. The CDR3 region is CASSSHGYGYTF. CDR3 DNA sequence: TGTGCCAGCAGTTCCCACGGGTATGGCTACACCTTC.

The chain carries TRBV6-5 and TRBJ1-1, with D perhaps matching TRBD1 (5 bases). The CDR3 totals 14 residues. Germline CDR1 is MNHEY and CDR2 is SVGAGI. The V end lost 2 bases, the J end lost 5 bases, and 12 bases lay between the germline ends. CDR3 nucleotide sequence: TGTGCCAGCAGTTACAAAGGGGTGGGGACTGAAGCTTTCTTT. This sequence encodes CASSYKGVGTEAFF.

The chain links TRBV19 to TRBJ1-1; unclear D gene. Trimming took off 7 bases at V and 0 bases at J, with 12 bases between the two ends. The CDR3 is 14 amino acids. Germline V gene sequence: CDR1 LNHDA, CDR2 SQIVND (reference sequence). The CDR3 nucleotides are TGTGCCAGTAACGCTCGGGTTTTGAACACTGAAGCTTTCTTT. It translates to CASNARVLNTEAFF.

The chain combines TRBV7-3 with TRBJ1-1; 9 bases fit TRBD1. There are 17 residues in the CDR3. V shed 5 bases and J 0 bases; nucleotides not matched to a gene: 10. Germline V gene sequence: CDR1 SGHTA, CDR2 FQGTGA. The CDR3 bases are TGTGCCAGCAGCATTACAGGGGGCCCCGGAATGAACACTGAAGCTTTCTTT. The encoded protein is CASSITGGPGMNTEAFF.

The chain employs TRBV30 and TRBJ2-5; the match to TRBD2 covers 12 bases. CDR1 and CDR2 (germline): GTSNPN, SVGIG (reference sequence). The CDR3 runs to 14 residues. The trim removed 5 bases at V and 5 bases at J, leaving 6 bases unmatched. This chain's CDR3 is CAWRTSGGLETQYF. Written as DNA, the CDR3 is TGTGCCTGGCGTACTAGCGGGGGGTTGGAGACCCAGTACTTC. Drawing the rest from reference TRBV30 and TRBJ2-5, the complete variable domain is SQTIHQWPATLVQPVGSPLSLECTVEGTSNPNLYWYRQAAGRGLQLLFYSVGIGQISSEVPQNLSASRPQDRQFILSSKKLLLSDSGFYLCAWRTSGGLETQYFGPGTRLLVL.

This rearrangement joins TRBV28 to TRBJ2-2; 8 bases are a match to TRBD2. The CDR3 runs 16 residues. Germline CDR1 MDHEN, CDR2 SYDVKM. The V and J ends lost 7 bases and 1 base, in that order; junction bases with no gene match: 8. The CDR3 sequence: CASTLSAGGNTGELFF. For the CDR3, the DNA is TGTGCCAGCACCCTGTCCGCGGGGGGGAACACCGGGGAGCTGTTTTTT.

The chain is built from TRBV5-4 and TRBJ2-5, with TRBD2 matching over 9 bases. With V trimmed by 2 bases and J by 2 bases, 7 bases remained unmatched. From germline, CDR1 is SGHNT and CDR2 YYREEE (reference sequence). This CDR3 has 16 amino acids. CDR3 in amino acids: CASSLSSGGHQETQYF. CDR3 nucleotide sequence: TGTGCCAGCAGCTTAAGTAGCGGGGGCCATCAAGAGACCCAGTACTTC.